Sequencing of this TCR beta chain was carried out in a study of cytotoxic CD8 clonotypes in ibrutinib-treated CLL. Deletions cut 7 bases from V and 0 bases from J, with 8 bases between. CDR1 and CDR2 from the germline V gene are SGHRS and YFSETQ. CDR3 length equals 13 residues. Data came from immunoSEQ multiplex PCR; TCRdb stores just in-frame clones and leaves some out. The data contain over 120,000 clones, about 70% of them singletons. The source was PBMCs, collected after 24 months of ibrutinib treatment. The TCR was taken from a human donor with chronic lymphocytic leukemia. The rearrangement links TRBV5-1 to TRBJ1-5, with D perhaps matching TRBD1 (6 bases). Here the CDR3 DNA reads TGCGCCAGCCGGGACACTAGCAATCAGCCCCAGCATTTT. Its translation is CASRDTSNQPQHF.